The rows below give T cell receptor beta chains drawn from one sample of a study of T cells in Graves' hyperthyroidism and ophthalmopathy. TCRdb processed the multiplex PCR reads anew with MiXCR; each CDR3 protein has one entry. The sample has approximately 320,000 distinct CDR3 sequences; about 15% are singletons. Specimen: blood. The receptors here all came from a man aged 25-45 years with Graves' hyperthyroidism. CDR3s include the opening cysteine and the closing phenylalanine or tryptophan. A D gene is named only where the DNA matches it firmly. Clone size is stated in some rows and not others, as once, few, many or a class when expanded.

clone_size,v_call,j_call,d_call,cdr3_aa,cdr3_nt
few,TRBV18,TRBJ2-6,.,CASTGASGANVLTF,TGTGCCAGCACGGGAGCTTCTGGGGCCAACGTCCTGACTTTC
few,TRBV20-1,TRBJ2-1,TRBD2,CSAVTGTSGNNEQFF,TGCAGTGCTGTAACTGGGACTAGCGGTAACAATGAGCAGTTCTTC
many,TRBV20-1,TRBJ2-1,.,CSASNPKGYNEQFF,TGCAGTGCTAGTAACCCTAAGGGTTACAATGAGCAGTTCTTC
few,TRBV6-6,TRBJ1-5,.,CASSYPGGPQHF,TGTGCCAGCAGTTACCCGGGGGGGCCCCAGCATTTT
many,TRBV14,TRBJ2-3,.,CASSPRIGDTQYF,TGTGCCAGCAGCCCACGTATTGGCGATACGCAGTATTTT
many,TRBV7-3,TRBJ2-1,.,CASSLTALAFRGNEQFF,TGTGCCAGCAGCTTAACCGCACTAGCATTTCGAGGAAATGAGCAGTTCTTC
few,TRBV20-1,TRBJ1-2,.,CSARDVGTYGYTF,TGCAGTGCTAGAGATGTCGGAACCTATGGCTACACCTTC
.,TRBV18,TRBJ2-4,TRBD1,CASSPRTGVAKNIQYF,TGTGCCAGCTCACCGCGGACAGGGGTAGCCAAAAACATTCAGTACTTC
.,TRBV12-3/TRBV12-4,TRBJ2-1,TRBD2,CASSFEGLAGNEQFF,TGTGCCAGCAGTTTCGAAGGACTAGCGGGGAATGAGCAGTTCTTC
few,TRBV12-3/TRBV12-4,TRBJ1-2,.,CASSPPRESSGYTF,TGTGCCAGCAGTCCCCCGAGGGAGAGTAGCGGCTACACCTTC
many,TRBV11-2,TRBJ2-1,.,CASSLWRDNEQFF,TGTGCCAGCAGTCTATGGAGAGACAATGAGCAGTTCTTC
many,TRBV20-1,TRBJ2-1,.,CSLSSTSYNEQFF,TGCAGTCTTTCATCGACTTCCTACAATGAGCAGTTCTTC
few,TRBV19,TRBJ2-3,TRBD2,CASSLGLAGVYTDTQYF,TGTGCCAGTAGTCTCGGACTAGCGGGAGTGTACACAGATACGCAGTATTTT
many,TRBV3-1,TRBJ2-7,TRBD1,CASSPSGTGPYEQYF,TGTGCCAGCAGCCCATCGGGGACAGGACCCTACGAGCAGTACTTC
.,TRBV4-1,TRBJ2-7,TRBD2,CASAREGGKYEQYF,TGCGCCAGCGCCCGGGAGGGCGGGAAATACGAGCAGTACTTC
many,TRBV5-1,TRBJ1-2,TRBD1,CASSLEAGQGGYGYTF,TGCGCCAGCAGCTTGGAAGCGGGACAGGGAGGCTATGGCTACACCTTC
.,TRBV29-1,TRBJ2-3,TRBD2,CSVIAGGDTQYF,TGCAGCGTTATAGCGGGAGGAGATACGCAGTATTTT
.,TRBV4-1,TRBJ1-2,.,CASSHHVFPRRGIGDYGYTF,TGCGCCAGCAGCCACCACGTTTTTCCAAGGAGGGGAATAGGGGACTATGGCTACACCTTC
.,TRBV6-6,TRBJ2-1,TRBD2,CASSYRRENEQFF,TGTGCCAGCAGTTACAGGCGGGAGAATGAGCAGTTCTTC
many,TRBV5-1,TRBJ2-7,TRBD1,CASSLELQGASAYEQYF,TGCGCCAGCAGCTTGGAACTACAGGGGGCGTCCGCCTACGAGCAGTACTTC
many,TRBV3-1,TRBJ2-7,.,CASSPFRTGSSYEQYF,TGTGCCAGCAGCCCCTTCCGGACGGGGAGCTCCTACGAGCAGTACTTC
many,TRBV28,TRBJ1-2,.,CASSSYGGIGYTF,TGTGCCAGCAGTTCCTACGGAGGGATAGGCTACACCTTC
many,TRBV5-4,TRBJ2-7,TRBD2,CASRKGTSSYEQYF,TGTGCCAGCCGGAAAGGGACTAGCTCCTACGAGCAGTACTTC
.,TRBV11-2,TRBJ2-3,TRBD2,CASSATVTPSGPRYF,TGTGCCAGCAGCGCAACCGTCACCCCTAGCGGCCCCCGTTATTTT
.,TRBV20-1,TRBJ1-1,TRBD1,CSAREGTGEAFF,TGCAGTGCTAGAGAGGGGACAGGCGAAGCTTTCTTT
many,TRBV11-2,TRBJ1-6,.,CASSLGGVGSPLHF,TGTGCCAGCAGCTTAGGCGGGGTGGGATCACCCCTCCACTTT
many,TRBV12-3/TRBV12-4,TRBJ2-1,TRBD2,CASRPPRGLAGDKGYSYNEQFF,TGTGCCAGCAGGCCACCACGGGGACTAGCGGGGGATAAAGGGTACTCCTACAATGAGCAGTTCTTC
many,TRBV28,TRBJ2-1,.,CASSFYPEQFF,TGTGCCAGCAGTTTTTATCCTGAGCAGTTCTTC
many,TRBV28,TRBJ2-3,.,CASMVPGTDTQYF,TGTGCCAGCATGGTTCCGGGCACAGATACGCAGTATTTT
many,TRBV11-2,TRBJ2-3,TRBD1,CASSLDDRARDTQYF,TGTGCCAGCAGCTTAGACGACAGGGCGAGAGATACGCAGTATTTT
few,TRBV7-9,TRBJ1-2,TRBD1,CASSLWDRENYGYTF,TGTGCCAGCAGCTTATGGGACAGGGAAAACTATGGCTACACCTTC
once,TRBV12-3/TRBV12-4,TRBJ2-1,TRBD2,CASSPRTSGGREQFF,TGTGCCAGCAGTCCCCGGACTAGCGGAGGACGGGAGCAGTTCTTC
many,TRBV5-1,TRBJ2-1,.,CASSFGHEDEQFF,TGCGCCAGCAGCTTTGGACATGAGGATGAGCAGTTCTTC
.,TRBV6-1,TRBJ1-1,.,CASGIGGVNTEAFF,TGTGCTAGCGGGATCGGGGGAGTGAACACTGAAGCTTTCTTT
once,TRBV11-2,TRBJ2-5,.,CASSPMIGLQETQYF,TGTGCCAGCAGCCCAATGATCGGGCTACAAGAGACCCAGTACTTC
many,TRBV7-9,TRBJ2-1,.,CASSPTRVDSEQFF,TGTGCCAGCAGCCCAACCCGGGTCGACAGTGAGCAGTTCTTC
few,TRBV9,TRBJ2-7,.,CASSPEGAGVSVDEQYF,TGTGCCAGCAGCCCAGAGGGTGCAGGGGTGTCGGTCGACGAGCAGTACTTC
few,TRBV10-2,TRBJ1-2,.,CASSESREGGGYTF,TGCGCCAGCAGTGAGTCTCGTGAGGGGGGCGGCTACACCTTC
many,TRBV12-3/TRBV12-4,TRBJ2-3,.,CASSLGGPRVHTQYF,TGTGCCAGCAGTTTGGGGGGACCTCGGGTTCATACGCAGTATTTT
many,TRBV30,TRBJ2-3,.,CAWMGTNTDTQYF,TGTGCCTGGATGGGCACTAACACAGATACGCAGTATTTT